The 13 T cell receptor beta chains below were found in one sample sequenced in a study of blood T cell repertoires in COVID-19. The repertoire was sequenced with immunoSEQ multiplex PCR; TCRdb's copy has only in-frame clones and lacks some. This sample carries roughly 50,000 clones, 85% to 90% of them seen once, and the ten largest clones take 5.5% to 7.5%. Material: peripheral blood. These receptors all stem from a man between 60 and 70 years old with acute or convalescent COVID-19.

The CDR3 region has the DNA TGTGCCAGCAGCGCTACTCTCGCTAACTATGGCTACACCTTC. This translates into CASSATLANYGYTF. V usage is TRBV11-2 and J usage is TRBJ1-2; D remains unclear. Germline CDR1 SGHAT, CDR2 FQNNGV. The CDR3 loop spans 14 amino acids. Trimming left V 5 bases short and J 0 bases short, with 10 bases between.

V and J are TRBV9 and TRBJ1-2; 8 bases map to TRBD1. This CDR3 comprises 14 residues. Per germline, CDR1 SGDLS and CDR2 YYNGEE. Losses at the gene ends were 1 base for V and 3 bases for J; bases not matched to a gene: 2. The CDR3 spells CASSVQGAHYGYTF. The CDR3 nucleotides are TGTGCCAGCAGCGTACAGGGGGCCCACTATGGCTACACCTTC.

This chain connects TRBV5-1 to TRBJ2-7; 13 nucleotides align to TRBD2. V shed 4 bases, J shed 2 bases, and the junction held 6 bases outside the gene matches. CDR1 and CDR2 (germline): SGHRS, YFSETQ. This CDR3 contains 16 residues. The CDR3 DNA reads TGCGCCAGCAGCATAGGACTAGCGGGAGCCACCTACGAGCAGTACTTC. It specifies CASSIGLAGATYEQYF.

This chain joins TRBV5-1 and TRBJ2-6; 14 nucleotides match TRBD2. Germline V lookup: CDR1 SGHRS, CDR2 YFSETQ. J lost 4 bases, V lost 4 bases, and 7 bases had no gene match. The length of the CDR3 is 18 residues. CDR3 protein: CASSPGTSGSTGANVLTF. DNA for the CDR3: TGCGCCAGCAGCCCCGGGACTAGCGGGAGTACGGGGGCCAACGTCCTGACTTTC.

The J gene is TRBJ1-2, the V gene TRBV6-5, with TRBD1 identical over 7 bases. This CDR3 is built from 15 residues. Germline V gene lookup returns CDR1 MNHEY and CDR2 SVGAGI. Germline trimming cut 6 bases from V and 4 bases from J; bases unmatched to any gene: 11. The CDR3 DNA sequence: TGTGCCAGCAGGCCGACAGGGCTGAAGTTCTATGGCTACACCTTC. This codes for CASRPTGLKFYGYTF.

This sequence joins TRBV5-1 and TRBJ2-1, with a tentative D call TRBD2 (6 bases). Deletions cut 4 bases from V and 7 bases from J, with 15 bases between. This CDR3 spans 14 amino acids. The germline gives CDR1 SGHRS, CDR2 YFSETQ. Here the CDR3 reads CASSAPFGRNEQFF. In DNA form, the CDR3 reads TGCGCCAGCAGCGCGCCCTTCGGGAGAAATGAGCAGTTCTTC.

This rearrangement joins TRBV12-5 to TRBJ2-1, with TRBD2 matching 8 bases. The J segment lost 6 bases and the V segment lost 2 bases, leaving 9 bases of the junction unmatched. This CDR3 region has 16 residues. Germline lookup yields CDR1 LGHNT and CDR2 FRNRAP. Here the CDR3 DNA reads TGTGCTAGTGGTTTGTCGTCCGGGAGGGTGAGCAATGAGCAGTTCTTC. Translating it yields CASGLSSGRVSNEQFF.

V is TRBV10-3 and J is TRBJ1-5; D gene uncertain. The germline V and J ends were trimmed by 2 bases and 0 bases, with 5 bases remaining between them. The germline gives CDR1 ENHRY, CDR2 SYGVKD. The CDR3 covers 14 residues. CDR3 nucleotides: TGTGCCATCAGTGAGGCGGGTAGCAATCAGCCCCAGCATTTT. Encoded protein: CAISEAGSNQPQHF.

This chain uses TRBV30 with TRBJ2-5; D gene unclear. V was pared by 1 base and J by 5 bases, with 11 bases between. The length of the CDR3 is 13 residues. Looked up from germline, CDR1 is GTSNPN and CDR2 is SVGIG (reference sequence). The CDR3 sequence is CAWSGGGVETQYF. CDR3 in DNA: TGTGCCTGGAGTGGTGGCGGAGTGGAGACCCAGTACTTC.

This sequence joins TRBV5-6 and TRBJ1-3; possibly TRBD1 for D (6 bases). The CDR3 has 14 amino acids. V was cut by 3 bases and J by 2 bases, with 9 bases left in between. In germline, CDR1 is SGHDT, CDR2 YYEEEE. Here the CDR3 DNA reads TGTGCCAGCAGCTATAACAGGGCTGGAAACACCATATATTTT. Translated, it gives CASSYNRAGNTIYF.

The chain employs TRBV21-1 and TRBJ2-7; TRBD1, as called in the table, went unchecked against the DNA. TRBV21-1 has pseudogene status. CDR3 length: 15 amino acids. Here the CDR3 reads CASNNKPGHNYEQYF. In DNA form, the CDR3 reads TGTGCCAGCAACAATAAGCCGGGACACAATTACGAGCAGTACTTC.

The rearrangement uses TRBV7-8 and TRBJ1-2; a possible D gene is TRBD1 (5 bases). The V end lost 7 bases, the J end lost 8 bases, and 20 bases lay between the germline ends. The CDR3 loop spans 14 amino acids. The germline V gene has CDR1 SGHVS and CDR2 FQNEAQ. CDR3 sequence: CASTSGGAGQGYTF. The DNA for the CDR3 is TGTGCCAGCACCTCCGGAGGGGCAGGGCAAGGCTACACCTTC.

This clone was seen more than once but under ten times. The V gene is TRBV28, the J gene TRBJ1-6; possibly TRBD1 for D (6 bases). The CDR3 length is 14 residues. The V gene's germline CDR1 is MDHEN and CDR2 SYDVKM. V gave up 5 bases and J gave up 6 bases, with 11 bases separating them. The CDR3 sequence is CASSRNRANSPLHF. The CDR3 nucleotides read TGTGCCAGCAGTCGTAACAGGGCTAATTCACCCCTCCACTTT.